This is a list of T cell receptor beta chains from one sample in a study of early T cells in non-severe SARS-CoV-2 infection. TCRdb reprocessed the 5' RACE reads via MiXCR and lists one record per CDR3 protein. The sample lists some 56,000 distinct CDR3 sequences, about 10% occurring once. The specimen was whole blood. The source is an adult who was a healthcare worker with PCR-confirmed SARS-CoV-2 infection or an uninfected control (not recorded which). Each CDR3 is given with its conserved first and last residue. D genes are given only for firm matches. Clone size is not always given. Where it is, it says once, few, many or a class for expanded clones.

>many|TRBV7-6|TRBD1|TRBJ2-2
CASSLIRDRSNTGELFF
TGTGCCAGCAGCTTAATCCGGGACAGGTCGAACACCGGGGAGCTGTTTTTT
>many|TRBV7-2|.|TRBJ2-4
CASSLERGTGIQYF
TGTGCCAGCAGCTTAGAAAGAGGGACGGGCATTCAGTACTTC
>few|TRBV6-2/TRBV6-3|TRBD2|TRBJ2-7
CASGGGSGRAAEQYF
TGTGCCAGCGGTGGCGGAAGCGGGAGGGCGGCCGAGCAGTACTTC
>many|TRBV7-2|.|TRBJ1-3
CASSPAGTRSGNTIYF
TGTGCCAGCAGCCCCGCCGGGACACGCTCTGGAAACACCATATATTTT
>few|TRBV7-3|.|TRBJ2-1
CASSLRGGNYNEQFF
TGTGCCAGCAGCTTACGGGGAGGAAACTACAATGAGCAGTTCTTC
>.|TRBV6-2/TRBV6-3|.|TRBJ2-1
CASSYSSSSYNEQFF
TGTGCCAGCAGTTACTCGTCCAGCTCCTACAATGAGCAGTTCTTC
>many|TRBV6-5|.|TRBJ1-1
CASSYSNRVNTEAFF
TGTGCCAGCAGTTACTCGAACAGGGTGAACACTGAAGCTTTCTTT
>many|TRBV7-9|.|TRBJ1-1
CASSLPNIRGTEAFF
TGTGCCAGCAGCCTCCCTAATATAAGAGGGACTGAAGCTTTCTTT
>few|TRBV7-2|TRBD2|TRBJ2-2
CACSTSGQTGELFF
TGTGCCTGCTCTACTAGCGGTCAGACCGGGGAGCTGTTTTTT
>many|TRBV5-4|.|TRBJ2-1
CASSYPISSEQFF
TGTGCCAGCAGCTACCCCATTTCGAGTGAGCAGTTCTTC
>few|TRBV29-1|.|TRBJ2-5
CSFRTVQETQYF
TGCAGCTTCAGGACGGTCCAAGAGACCCAGTACTTC
>.|TRBV5-1|.|TRBJ1-3
CASSLDRSSGNTIYF
TGCGCCAGCAGCTTGGACAGGAGCTCTGGAAACACCATATATTTT
>many|TRBV12-3/TRBV12-4|.|TRBJ2-2
CASRDGGPRTGELFF
TGTGCCAGCAGAGACGGAGGGCCTCGGACCGGGGAGCTGTTTTTT
>few|TRBV2|.|TRBJ1-2
CASSESRQGYGYTF
TGTGCCAGCAGTGAATCTCGGCAAGGCTATGGCTACACCTTC
>many|TRBV30|.|TRBJ2-1
CAWSLDYNEQFF
TGTGCCTGGAGTCTCGACTACAATGAGCAGTTCTTC
>.|TRBV11-2|.|TRBJ2-3
CASSLLAFTDTQYF
TGTGCCAGCAGCTTATTAGCGTTTACAGATACGCAGTATTTT
>.|TRBV18|TRBD1|TRBJ2-7
CASSPGQGNEQYF
TGTGCCAGCTCACCGGGACAGGGTAATGAGCAGTACTTC
>.|TRBV10-3|.|TRBJ2-3
CVTRRTEYSTDTQYF
TGTGTCACTCGTCGGACAGAATATAGCACAGATACGCAGTATTTT
>.|TRBV6-2/TRBV6-3|TRBD2|TRBJ2-5
CASSYVSGRGAETQYF
TGTGCCAGCAGTTACGTGAGCGGGAGGGGAGCAGAGACCCAGTACTTC
>few|TRBV29-1|TRBD1|TRBJ2-6
CSVGQGFSGANVLTF
TGCAGCGTTGGACAGGGGTTCTCTGGGGCCAACGTCCTGACTTTC
>many|TRBV20-1|TRBD1|TRBJ1-5
CSARGRTGSAGLNSNQPQHF
TGCAGTGCTAGGGGGAGGACAGGGTCGGCAGGTCTTAATAGCAATCAGCCCCAGCATTTT
>.|TRBV29-1|.|TRBJ2-7
CSVEYGNYEQYF
TGCAGCGTTGAGTACGGGAATTACGAGCAGTACTTC
>few|TRBV12-3/TRBV12-4|.|TRBJ1-4
CASSFSTDVTNEKLFF
TGTGCCAGCAGTTTTAGCACGGACGTAACTAATGAAAAACTGTTTTTT
>many|TRBV29-1|.|TRBJ2-1
CSVEAATDEQFF
TGCAGCGTTGAAGCGGCAACGGATGAGCAGTTCTTC
>many|TRBV20-1|TRBD1|TRBJ2-7
CSARGTGGSYEQYF
TGCAGTGCTAGAGGGACAGGGGGCTCCTACGAGCAGTACTTC
>few|TRBV20-1|TRBD2|TRBJ2-7
CSARVAGRKSYEQYF
TGCAGTGCTAGAGTTGCCGGGAGGAAATCCTACGAGCAGTACTTC
>few|TRBV29-1|.|TRBJ2-5
CSAGKLQETQYF
TGCAGCGCCGGAAAGCTGCAAGAGACCCAGTACTTC
>.|TRBV20-1|.|TRBJ2-1
CSPFDSAYLFF
TGCAGTCCCTTCGACTCGGCGTATTTGTTCTTC
>.|TRBV3-1|.|TRBJ2-7
CASSPEPSYEQYF
TGTGCCAGCAGCCCAGAGCCCTCCTACGAGCAGTACTTC
>.|TRBV20-1|TRBD2|TRBJ2-3
CSANLETSGKTDTQYF
TGCAGTGCCAACCTCGAGACTAGCGGGAAAACAGATACGCAGTATTTT
>.|TRBV5-1|TRBD1|TRBJ1-5
CASRQGPSWQPQHF
TGCGCCAGCAGACAGGGGCCATCTTGGCAGCCCCAGCATTTT
>many|TRBV18|.|TRBJ1-1
CASSPPEGRYTEAFF
TGTGCCAGCTCACCACCGGAGGGGAGGTATACTGAAGCTTTCTTT
>few|TRBV15|TRBD2|TRBJ2-1
CATSIPSGSNSYNEQFF
TGTGCCACCAGCATCCCTAGCGGGAGTAACTCCTACAATGAGCAGTTCTTC
>.|TRBV6-6|TRBD1|TRBJ1-2
CASSYYGQAIYGYTF
TGTGCCAGCAGTTACTACGGACAGGCGATCTATGGCTACACCTTC
>few|TRBV12-3/TRBV12-4|TRBD1|TRBJ1-5
CASSLDRVNQPQHF
TGTGCCAGCAGTTTGGACAGGGTTAATCAGCCCCAGCATTTT
>few|TRBV9|.|TRBJ2-7
CASSPSRAEQYF
TGTGCCAGCAGCCCATCTCGTGCCGAGCAGTACTTC
>.|TRBV7-8|.|TRBJ2-2
CASSLTRDNTGELFF
TGTGCCAGCAGCTTAACCCGGGATAACACCGGGGAGCTGTTTTTT
>few|TRBV5-1|.|TRBJ2-1
CASSFGSTNEQFF
TGCGCCAGCAGCTTCGGGTCAACCAATGAGCAGTTCTTC
>many|TRBV20-1|.|TRBJ2-1
CSARWDNNEQFF
TGCAGTGCCCGGTGGGACAACAATGAGCAGTTCTTC
>many|TRBV2|TRBD2|TRBJ2-3
CASSEVLLPGRATQYF
TGTGCCAGCAGTGAAGTGCTCCTTCCCGGGAGGGCTACGCAGTATTTT
>.|TRBV20-1|TRBD2|TRBJ2-2
CSVLSQGLAGVAGELFF
TGCAGTGTGTTATCCCAGGGACTAGCGGGAGTGGCCGGGGAGCTGTTTTTT
>few|TRBV18|.|TRBJ1-1
CASSPRQDTEAFF
TGTGCCAGCTCGCCTCGACAAGACACTGAAGCTTTCTTT
>.|TRBV3-1|TRBD1|TRBJ1-2
CASSQFLTGGAGGYTF
TGTGCCAGCAGCCAATTTCTTACAGGGGGCGCGGGAGGCTACACCTTC